A single count supports the clone carrying this T cell receptor beta chain. Its specificity is unknown. Germline assignment: CDR1 ENHRY and CDR2 SYGVKD. V was pared by 2 bases and J by 9 bases, with 10 bases between. CDR3 size: 12 residues. Some clones are missing from TCRdb's copy, which holds only in-frame ones; the method was immunoSEQ multiplex PCR. The sample includes 150,000 to 200,000 clones, around 89% of them seen just once. Time point noted: blood 4 weeks post-SBRT, at nephrectomy. As to treatment: 15 Gy SBRT to primary tumor, nephrectomy 4 weeks later. Nephrectomy followed 15 Gy stereotactic body radiation by 4 weeks. After SBRT, blood was collected at 2 and 4 weeks, plus baseline. This specimen belongs to a study of radiation and T cells in renal cell carcinoma. Study-wide results and limits: Pretreatment tumor biopsies were lacking, so baseline clonotypes are unknown.

The V and J genes are TRBV10-3 and TRBJ1-2; possibly TRBD1 for D (6 bases). This clonotype was sampled from a woman between 45 and 65 years old with renal cell carcinoma. The sequencing used blood, collected from a patient whose treatment included radiotherapy and nephrectomy. This chain's CDR3 is CAISEGGASYTF. As DNA, the CDR3 is TGTGCCATCAGTGAGGGGGGCGCAAGCTACACCTTC.